A selection of T cell receptor beta chains follows, all from one sample in a study of OX40 agonist ivuxolimab in advanced cancers. Assay: immunoSEQ multiplex PCR; the TCRdb copy retains only in-frame clones and omits some. The sample includes around 64,000 clones, around 88% seen only once; the top ten take 0.76%. Sequencing was performed on CD4+ or CD8+ T cells sorted from blood, taken in a trial of the OX40 agonist ivuxolimab. All receptors come from an adult with an advanced solid tumor such as melanoma, head and neck, liver or kidney cancer. CDR3s include the opening cysteine and the closing phenylalanine or tryptophan. The D gene is left open where the match is weak. The listing skips clone size in some rows; elsewhere it reads once, few, many or a size class.

size	D	V	J	DNA	CDR3
.	TRBD1	TRBV7-9	TRBJ1-4	TGTGCCAGCAGCGTCCTGACAGGGGGCAGAGAAAAACTGTTTTTT	CASSVLTGGREKLFF
.	.	TRBV6-1	TRBJ2-7	TGTGCCTCGCTCGATACTGGGGCGACTCAACAAGGGCAGTACTTC	CASLDTGATQQGQYF
.	.	TRBV28	TRBJ2-7	TGTGCCAGCAGTCCCAGGGATAGGAGCTCCTACGAGCAGTACTTC	CASSPRDRSSYEQYF
.	.	TRBV18	TRBJ2-7	TGTGCCAGCTCACCCCCGGGCAGGGGAATCTACGAGCAGTACTTC	CASSPPGRGIYEQYF
few	.	TRBV19	TRBJ1-5	TGTGCCAGTAGTAGATCGGGTCAGCCCCAGCATTTT	CASSRSGQPQHF
.	TRBD1	TRBV19	TRBJ2-7	TGTGCCAGTAGTATTTTTGGGGACAGTTTCTACGAGCAGTACTTC	CASSIFGDSFYEQYF
.	.	TRBV15	TRBJ1-4	TGTGCCACCAGCAGGGGGGGTGAAAAACTGTTTTTT	CATSRGGEKLFF
.	TRBD1	TRBV28	TRBJ2-7	TGTGCCAGCAGCCGCGACCCCGGGACAGCCACCTTC	CASSRDPGTATF
.	.	TRBV19	TRBJ1-1	TGTGCCAGCACCTACAGGAGAGAAGCTTTCTTT	CASTYRREAFF
.	.	TRBV18	TRBJ2-1	TGTGCCAGCTCACCTTCGTTCGTCCCGAATGAGCAGTTCTTC	CASSPSFVPNEQFF
.	.	TRBV2	TRBJ2-6	TGTGCCAGCAGCCCGTTAGTGGCCAACGTCCTGACTTTC	CASSPLVANVLTF
.	.	TRBV2	TRBJ1-1	TGTGCCAGCCTCCCCCGGGCAGGGCTTAGGGCTTTCTTT	CASLPRAGLRAFF
.	.	TRBV5-1	TRBJ1-1	TGCGCCAGCAGCTTTACGGCCATGAACACTGAAGCTTTCTTT	CASSFTAMNTEAFF
.	TRBD2	TRBV7-3	TRBJ2-1	TGTGCCAGCAGCCAGCTAGCGGGAGCCGGTTACAATGAGCAGTTCTTC	CASSQLAGAGYNEQFF
.	TRBD2	TRBV11-2	TRBJ2-5	TGTGCCAGCAGCTCAGTTAGCCGGGGGGGCCGAGAGACCCAGTACTTC	CASSSVSRGGRETQYF
.	.	TRBV11-2	TRBJ1-5	TGTGCCAGCAGCTTAGACAACCTTAGCAATCAGCCCCAGCATTTT	CASSLDNLSNQPQHF
.	.	TRBV7-9	TRBJ2-7	TGTGCCAGCAGCTTAGAAGGGGTGGAGCAGTACTTC	CASSLEGVEQYF
.	TRBD2	TRBV6-1	TRBJ2-3	TGTGCCAGCAGTGAAGCTCCTAGCGGGAGTAGCACAGATACGCAGTATTTT	CASSEAPSGSSTDTQYF
.	.	TRBV10-3	TRBJ2-7	TGTGCCATCAGTGGCGACAGGTCCTACGAGCAGTACTTC	CAISGDRSYEQYF
.	TRBD2	TRBV27	TRBJ2-7	TGTGCCAGCAGTTTAACGGGGGGGCCCTACGAGCAGTACTTC	CASSLTGGPYEQYF
.	.	TRBV7-9	TRBJ2-3	TGTGCCAGCAGCTTAGGAACTAGCCCAGATACGCAGTATTTT	CASSLGTSPDTQYF
.	.	TRBV23-1	TRBJ1-5	TGCGCCACCCCGGACGGTCAGCCCCAGCATTTT	CATPDGQPQHF
once	.	TRBV11-1	TRBJ1-2	TGTGCCAGCAGCTCACAAGGGCTGGAGGGCTACACCTTC	CASSSQGLEGYTF
.	.	TRBV7-6	TRBJ2-3	TGTGCCAGCAGCTTGTCGCAGACGGATACAGATACGCAGTATTTT	CASSLSQTDTDTQYF
.	.	TRBV20-1	TRBJ1-3	TGCAGTGCTAGTACCGGAAACACCATATATTTT	CSASTGNTIYF
.	.	TRBV6-5	TRBJ2-7	TGTGCCACACACCGAGGACAGTCCGAGCAGTACTTC	CATHRGQSEQYF
.	.	TRBV7-6	TRBJ1-1	TGTGCCAGCAGCTTTGACGAGAACACTGAAGCTTTCTTT	CASSFDENTEAFF
.	.	TRBV2	TRBJ2-2	TGTGCCAGCAGACTAGAGAACACCGGGGAGCTGTTTTTT	CASRLENTGELFF
once	TRBD2	TRBV9	TRBJ2-1	TGTGCCAGCAGCGTAGATCCTAGCGGGAGGGTAAGGAATGAGCAGTTCTTC	CASSVDPSGRVRNEQFF
.	.	TRBV6-1	TRBJ1-1	TGTGCCAGCAGTGGACAAAGGGTTGGGCAAGCTTTCTTT	CASSGQRVGQAFF
.	TRBD2	TRBV10-1	TRBJ2-4	TGCGCCAGCAGTGATCGAGCGGGGTTAACAGTTTATAAGTACTTC	CASSDRAGLTVYKYF
.	.	TRBV6-5	TRBJ2-5	TGTGCCAGCAGTCCCCGGGACTGGGGTCCCGAGACCCAGTACTTC	CASSPRDWGPETQYF
.	.	TRBV5-1	TRBJ1-2	TGCGCCAGCAGCTCTAGAGGTACCTTCACCTTC	CASSSRGTFTF
.	.	TRBV10-3	TRBJ2-2	TGTGCCATCAGTGAGTCCCGGGGTGACGCCGGGGAGCTGTTTTTT	CAISESRGDAGELFF
.	.	TRBV5-1	TRBJ2-4	TGCGCCAGCAGCTTCGTGGGTCCCGGACAGGCCAAAAACATTCAGTACTTC	CASSFVGPGQAKNIQYF
once	.	TRBV5-1	TRBJ2-3	TGCGCCAGCAGCCTCCCAGGGGCAGATACGCAGTATTTT	CASSLPGADTQYF
.	.	TRBV15	TRBJ1-4	TGTGCCACCAGCAGAGATGGCGGGGGAGGGAATGAAAAACTGTTTTTT	CATSRDGGGGNEKLFF
.	.	TRBV6-5	TRBJ2-5	TGTGCCAGCAGTTACCTAGCCGAAGAGACCCAGTACTTC	CASSYLAEETQYF
.	.	TRBV27	TRBJ1-6	TGTGCCAGCAGTTTCCGGCAGAATAATTCACCCCTCCACTTT	CASSFRQNNSPLHF
.	TRBD2	TRBV7-9	TRBJ2-1	TGTGCCAGCAGCCCAGGGACTAGCGGGGACAATGAGCAGTTCTTC	CASSPGTSGDNEQFF
.	TRBD2	TRBV7-8	TRBJ2-5	TGTGCCAGCACCCCTCCCCGAAGGGCTAGCGGGGTGCGAGGGACCCAGTACTTC	CASTPPRRASGVRGTQYF
few	.	TRBV27	TRBJ1-1	TGTGCCAGCAGTTTCACATGGGACACTGAAGCTTTCTTT	CASSFTWDTEAFF
.	.	TRBV28	TRBJ1-2	TGTGCCAGCATAGACTACAAGGGTGGCTACACCTTC	CASIDYKGGYTF
.	.	TRBV2	TRBJ2-1	TGTGCCAGCTTTACTAGTCGCTCCTACAATGAGCAGTTCTTC	CASFTSRSYNEQFF